A selection of T cell receptor beta chains follows, all from one sample in a study of CD8 T cells in ankylosing spondylitis. TCRdb independently ran MiXCR on the 5' RACE reads; one entry per CDR3 protein. This table holds 340,000 or so distinct CDR3 sequences, roughly 14% found once. The sequenced sample consisted of blood, either unsorted or a sorted T cell fraction (not recorded which). The receptors were sampled from a male donor with ankylosing spondylitis or in good health (not recorded which). CDR3s include the opening cysteine and the closing phenylalanine or tryptophan. A D gene is named only where the DNA matches it firmly. The listing skips clone size in some rows; elsewhere it reads once, few, many or a size class.

V gene: TRBV20-1; J gene: TRBJ2-5; D gene: TRBD2; clone size: many; CDR3 DNA: TGCAGTGCTAGTCTAGCGGGGGACCTAGAGACCCAGTACTTC; CDR3 protein: CSASLAGDLETQYF
V gene: TRBV11-2; J gene: TRBJ2-1; D gene: TRBD2; clone size: few; CDR3 DNA: TGTGCCAGCAGCATCGGACTAGCAAGTGAGCAGTTCTTC; CDR3 protein: CASSIGLASEQFF
V gene: TRBV10-3; J gene: TRBJ2-7; D gene: NA; clone size: few; CDR3 DNA: TGTGCCATCAGTGATGGGCGGGCCGAGCAGTACTTC; CDR3 protein: CAISDGRAEQYF
V gene: TRBV4-2; J gene: TRBJ2-3; D gene: TRBD2; clone size: NA; CDR3 DNA: TGTGCCAGCAGCCAAGCATATACTAGCGGGAGGGATACGCAGTATTTT; CDR3 protein: CASSQAYTSGRDTQYF
V gene: TRBV5-1; J gene: TRBJ2-1; D gene: TRBD2; clone size: NA; CDR3 DNA: TGCGCCAGCACCTCTAGCGGGGGGTCCTACAATGAGCAGTTCTTC; CDR3 protein: CASTSSGGSYNEQFF
V gene: TRBV24-1; J gene: TRBJ2-3; D gene: NA; clone size: few; CDR3 DNA: TGTGCCACCAGTGATGCAACAGGGTGGAGCACAGATACGCAGTATTTT; CDR3 protein: CATSDATGWSTDTQYF
V gene: TRBV15; J gene: TRBJ2-3; D gene: NA; clone size: NA; CDR3 DNA: TGTGCCACCAGCAGAGAATTCACCGTCCCAGATACGCAGTATTTT; CDR3 protein: CATSREFTVPDTQYF
V gene: TRBV7-9; J gene: TRBJ1-4; D gene: NA; clone size: few; CDR3 DNA: TGTGCCAGCAGCTTGGACAGTAATGAAAAACTGTTTTTT; CDR3 protein: CASSLDSNEKLFF
V gene: TRBV5-1; J gene: TRBJ2-5; D gene: TRBD2; clone size: many; CDR3 DNA: TGCGCCAGCAGCCTTAGCGGGCGGGAAGAGACCCAGTACTTC; CDR3 protein: CASSLSGREETQYF
V gene: TRBV12-3/TRBV12-4; J gene: TRBJ2-1; D gene: NA; clone size: many; CDR3 DNA: TGTGCCAGCAGCTCCCGCTACAATGAGCAGTTCTTC; CDR3 protein: CASSSRYNEQFF
V gene: TRBV7-8; J gene: TRBJ2-7; D gene: NA; clone size: few; CDR3 DNA: TGTGCCAGCAGCTTGTTCGGTGAGGGCGGGTACGAGCAGTACTTC; CDR3 protein: CASSLFGEGGYEQYF
V gene: TRBV11-2; J gene: TRBJ1-1; D gene: NA; clone size: many; CDR3 DNA: TGTGCCAGCAGCCTCCAGAACACTGAAGCTTTCTTT; CDR3 protein: CASSLQNTEAFF
V gene: TRBV3-1; J gene: TRBJ1-6; D gene: NA; clone size: NA; CDR3 DNA: TGTGCCAGCAGCCAAGAGAGGGGCTACTATAATTCACCCCTCCACTTT; CDR3 protein: CASSQERGYYNSPLHF
V gene: TRBV20-1; J gene: TRBJ2-7; D gene: NA; clone size: NA; CDR3 DNA: TGCAGTGTTTCGAGGGGGATCTACGAGCAGTACTTC; CDR3 protein: CSVSRGIYEQYF
V gene: TRBV18; J gene: TRBJ2-1; D gene: NA; clone size: NA; CDR3 DNA: TGTGCCAGCTCACGGGAAGAGGGAGGCTACAATGAGCAGTTCTTC; CDR3 protein: CASSREEGGYNEQFF
V gene: TRBV5-5; J gene: TRBJ2-7; D gene: TRBD1; clone size: NA; CDR3 DNA: TGTGCCAGCAGCCGACAGGGCTCGGACTACGAGCAGTACTTC; CDR3 protein: CASSRQGSDYEQYF
V gene: TRBV6-1; J gene: TRBJ1-6; D gene: NA; clone size: few; CDR3 DNA: TGTGCCAGCACCAAAGGGATAGATAATTCACCCCTCCACTTT; CDR3 protein: CASTKGIDNSPLHF
V gene: TRBV24-1; J gene: TRBJ2-2; D gene: NA; clone size: many; CDR3 DNA: TGTGCCACCAGCGGCGGGCAGACAGCGAACACCGGGGAGCTGTTTTTT; CDR3 protein: CATSGGQTANTGELFF
V gene: TRBV11-2; J gene: TRBJ2-7; D gene: NA; clone size: few; CDR3 DNA: TGTGCCAGCAGCCGCCAGACCCAAAACAGGGAGTACGAGCAGTACTTC; CDR3 protein: CASSRQTQNREYEQYF
V gene: TRBV3-1; J gene: TRBJ1-2; D gene: NA; clone size: NA; CDR3 DNA: TGTGCCAGCAGACTACTTCAGGGGGGCTACACCTTC; CDR3 protein: CASRLLQGGYTF
V gene: TRBV12-3/TRBV12-4; J gene: TRBJ2-1; D gene: TRBD2; clone size: NA; CDR3 DNA: TGTGCCAGCAGTTTACCCCTCTCTAGCGGGAGGAATGAGCAGTTCTTC; CDR3 protein: CASSLPLSSGRNEQFF
V gene: TRBV5-1; J gene: TRBJ1-3; D gene: NA; clone size: few; CDR3 DNA: TGCGCCAGCAGCACCCCGGACAGCTCTGGAAACACCATATATTTT; CDR3 protein: CASSTPDSSGNTIYF
V gene: TRBV6-5; J gene: TRBJ2-5; D gene: TRBD2; clone size: NA; CDR3 DNA: TGTGCCAGCAGTTACTTGCTAGCGGGAGGAGGGGAGACCCAGTACTTC; CDR3 protein: CASSYLLAGGGETQYF
V gene: TRBV27; J gene: TRBJ2-7; D gene: NA; clone size: NA; CDR3 DNA: TGTGCCAGCAGTGGGGGGGCACACCTATCCTACGAGCAGTACTTC; CDR3 protein: CASSGGAHLSYEQYF
V gene: TRBV5-6; J gene: TRBJ2-7; D gene: NA; clone size: few; CDR3 DNA: TGTGCCAGCAGCTTGAACAGTGAGCAGTACTTC; CDR3 protein: CASSLNSEQYF
V gene: TRBV12-3/TRBV12-4; J gene: TRBJ2-7; D gene: NA; clone size: many; CDR3 DNA: TGTGCCAGCTCTTTGCGGGGAAACTCCTACGAGCAGTACTTC; CDR3 protein: CASSLRGNSYEQYF
V gene: TRBV7-9; J gene: TRBJ1-1; D gene: NA; clone size: NA; CDR3 DNA: TGTGCCAGCAGCTTAGGTTCAGGTACCATGAACACTGAAGCTTTCTTT; CDR3 protein: CASSLGSGTMNTEAFF
V gene: TRBV28; J gene: TRBJ2-1; D gene: NA; clone size: NA; CDR3 DNA: TGTGCCAGCACCACCTCCCAGGGGGGGCAATACAATGAGCAGTTCTTC; CDR3 protein: CASTTSQGGQYNEQFF
V gene: TRBV12-3/TRBV12-4; J gene: TRBJ2-2; D gene: NA; clone size: many; CDR3 DNA: TGTGCCACTTGGGGGCTCCGGGCTTCGAACACCGGGGAGCTGTTTTTT; CDR3 protein: CATWGLRASNTGELFF
V gene: TRBV25-1; J gene: TRBJ1-4; D gene: TRBD1; clone size: few; CDR3 DNA: TGTGCCAGCAGTGAATCGGCAGGGGGCTTCAATGAAAAACTGTTTTTT; CDR3 protein: CASSESAGGFNEKLFF
V gene: TRBV5-1; J gene: TRBJ1-1; D gene: NA; clone size: once; CDR3 DNA: TGCGCCAGCAGCATCCCCGGGGGGGCTGGAACTTTCTTT; CDR3 protein: CASSIPGGAGTFF
V gene: TRBV12-3/TRBV12-4; J gene: TRBJ2-1; D gene: TRBD2; clone size: many; CDR3 DNA: TGTGCCAGCAGTTTACGCCTAGCGGGGGGGATCGTCCAGTTCTTC; CDR3 protein: CASSLRLAGGIVQFF
V gene: TRBV2; J gene: TRBJ2-7; D gene: TRBD1; clone size: NA; CDR3 DNA: TGTGCCAGCAGTGAGCGGACAGGCTACTCCTACGAGCAGTACTTC; CDR3 protein: CASSERTGYSYEQYF
V gene: TRBV6-1; J gene: TRBJ2-2; D gene: NA; clone size: once; CDR3 DNA: TGTGCCAGCAGTGCCCGGCCGGGGGTTACAGCTCACACCGGGGAGCTGTTTTTT; CDR3 protein: CASSARPGVTAHTGELFF
V gene: TRBV12-3/TRBV12-4; J gene: TRBJ2-5; D gene: NA; clone size: few; CDR3 DNA: TGTGCCAGCACTCGACGGGGGTGGGAGACCCAGTACTTC; CDR3 protein: CASTRRGWETQYF
V gene: TRBV11-2; J gene: TRBJ2-2; D gene: TRBD2; clone size: NA; CDR3 DNA: TGTGCCAGCAGCTTAGTTGCGGGAGCCGGGGAGCTGTTTTTT; CDR3 protein: CASSLVAGAGELFF
V gene: TRBV20-1; J gene: TRBJ2-3; D gene: NA; clone size: NA; CDR3 DNA: TGCAGTGCTAGAGATAGGAGGGGGCCTACAGATACGCAGTATTTT; CDR3 protein: CSARDRRGPTDTQYF
V gene: TRBV18; J gene: TRBJ2-1; D gene: TRBD1; clone size: NA; CDR3 DNA: TGTGCCAGCTCACCCCTAGGACAGGGGGGCTACAATGAGCAGTTCTTC; CDR3 protein: CASSPLGQGGYNEQFF